The clone carrying this T cell receptor (beta chain) was counted between two and nine times. The sample comes from a study of patients and donors after allogeneic stem cell transplantation. CDR1 is MNHEY, CDR2 SMNVEV, per germline (reference sequence). V was clipped by 4 bases and J by 8 bases, with 14 bases between them. The length of the CDR3 is 14 residues. TCRdb itself ran the RT-PCR reads through MiXCR, one entry per CDR3 protein. The sample lists approximately 220,000 distinct CDR3 sequences; about 37% were seen once. This receptor was obtained from a human donor who was either an allogeneic HSCT recipient or a stem cell or donor lymphocyte infusion donor (not recorded which). It is not recorded whose cells these are; they may come from a transplant donor. The chain is built from TRBV27 and TRBJ1-4, with D unclear. Specimen: blood, either unsorted or a sorted T cell fraction (not recorded which). The CDR3 loop reads CASSSHGVGEKLFF. The CDR3 DNA reads as TGTGCCAGCAGTTCCCACGGGGTCGGGGAAAAACTGTTTTTT.